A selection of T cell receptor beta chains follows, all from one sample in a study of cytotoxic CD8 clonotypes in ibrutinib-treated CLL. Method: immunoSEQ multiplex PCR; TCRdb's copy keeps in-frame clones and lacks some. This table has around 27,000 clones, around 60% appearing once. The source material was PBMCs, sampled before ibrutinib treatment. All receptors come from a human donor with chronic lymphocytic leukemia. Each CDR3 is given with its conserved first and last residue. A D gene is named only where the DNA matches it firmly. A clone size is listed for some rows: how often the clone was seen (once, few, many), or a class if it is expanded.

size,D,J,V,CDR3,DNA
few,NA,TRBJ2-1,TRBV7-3,CASSREPYNEQFF,TGTGCCAGCTCGAGGGAGCCCTACAATGAGCAGTTCTTC
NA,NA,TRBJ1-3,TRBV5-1,CASSLSGLSGNTIYF,TGCGCCAGCAGCTTGTCAGGGCTCTCTGGAAACACCATATATTTT
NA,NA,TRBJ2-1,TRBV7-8,CASSLVLNEQFF,TGTGCCAGCAGCCTTGTCCTCAATGAGCAGTTCTTC
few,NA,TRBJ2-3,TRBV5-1,CASNGGAGDTQYF,TGCGCCAGCAATGGGGGGGCAGGAGATACGCAGTATTTT
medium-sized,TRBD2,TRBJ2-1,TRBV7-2,CASGEGLNNEQFF,TGTGCCAGCGGGGAGGGACTCAACAATGAGCAGTTCTTC
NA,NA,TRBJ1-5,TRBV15,CATSRSLDSNQPQHF,TGTGCCACCAGCAGGTCCTTGGATAGCAATCAGCCCCAGCATTTT
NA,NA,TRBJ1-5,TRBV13,CASSQPHSHSNQPQHF,TGTGCCAGCAGCCAACCCCACAGTCATAGCAATCAGCCCCAGCATTTT
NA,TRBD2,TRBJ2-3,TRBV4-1,CASSPGLVGRVTQYF,TGCGCCAGCAGCCCCGGACTAGTCGGTCGGGTTACGCAGTATTTT
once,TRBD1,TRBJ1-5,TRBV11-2,CASSRTGEGQPQHF,TGTGCCAGCAGCAGAACAGGGGAAGGGCAGCCCCAGCATTTT
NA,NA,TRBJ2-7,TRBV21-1,CASSKVTISSYEQYF,TGTGCCAGCAGCAAAGTAACCATTAGCTCCTACGAGCAGTACTTC
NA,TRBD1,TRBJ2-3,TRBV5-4,CASSWGDRGQTDTQYF,TGTGCCAGCAGCTGGGGGGACAGGGGGCAAACAGATACGCAGTATTTT
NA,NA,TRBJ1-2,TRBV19,CASSIQRVFANYGYTF,TGTGCCAGTAGTATCCAGCGGGTGTTTGCTAACTATGGCTACACCTTC
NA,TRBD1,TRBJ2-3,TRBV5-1,CASSPGGPDTQYF,TGCGCCAGCAGCCCAGGGGGCCCAGATACGCAGTATTTT
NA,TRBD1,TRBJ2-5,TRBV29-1,CSADRGGETQYF,TGCAGCGCAGACAGGGGGGGAGAGACCCAGTACTTC
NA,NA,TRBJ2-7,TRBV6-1,CASSVLINSYEQYF,TGTGCCAGCAGTGTATTAATTAACTCCTACGAGCAGTACTTC
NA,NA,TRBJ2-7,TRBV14,CASSPFSRPYEQYF,TGTGCCAGCAGTCCGTTCTCGAGGCCCTACGAGCAGTACTTC
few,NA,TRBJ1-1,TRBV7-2,CASSLAHSGRGRGTEAFF,TGTGCCAGCAGCTTAGCGCATTCGGGTCGGGGGCGCGGTACTGAAGCTTTCTTT
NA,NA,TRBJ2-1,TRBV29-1,CSASGGSKSGEQFF,TGCAGCGCCTCGGGCGGTTCTAAAAGCGGGGAGCAGTTCTTC
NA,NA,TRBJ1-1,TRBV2,CASSEAGGYTEAFF,TGTGCCAGCAGTGAAGCGGGCGGTTACACTGAAGCTTTCTTT
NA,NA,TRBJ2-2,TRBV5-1,CASSSYRGTAGTGELFF,TGCGCCAGCAGTTCGTATCGCGGGACAGCTGGGACCGGGGAGCTGTTTTTT
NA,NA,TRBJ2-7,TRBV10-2,CASSPGGSYEQYF,TGCGCCAGCAGTCCAGGGGGGTCCTACGAGCAGTACTTC
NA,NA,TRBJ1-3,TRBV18,CASSPLLGLGNTIYF,TGTGCCAGCTCACCACTGCTAGGGCTTGGAAACACCATATATTTT